The TCR beta chain described here comes from a study of shared T cell receptors in the human thymus (dated by TCRdb to 2020 to 2022). At the level of the whole study: The study examined how the human thymus generates shared, self-reactive T-cell receptor alpha chains.

V is pruned by 4 bases and J by 8 bases, leaving 13 bases of the junction without a gene match. The CDR3 sequence holds 17 residues, the cysteine and phenylalanine included. Only the CDR3 portion is preserved as DNA: 51 bases, with reading frame beginning at the first base. Based on the germline V gene, the CDR1 and CDR2 sequences are SGHVS and FQNEAQ. Comment on this clone: Its antigen is still unknown. It has no much larger one-base neighbor in the sample; base qualities were not kept.

Library generation was performed with the immunoSEQ multiplex PCR assay. Entries here come from immuneACCESS through TCRdb and include only in-frame sequences with V and J called. Some clones fail to appear in such tables; in the studies checked, an unresolved V gene covers under half of the shortfall, and the cause of the remainder is unknown. This sample comprises more than 550,000 clones, 75% to 90% of them detected only once. Roughly 0.01% of the sample is taken by the ten largest. The sample also formed part of further work on human thymus T cells. Drawing on the second study: Donors were immunologically healthy infants undergoing open corrective cardiac surgery for congenital heart defects in Finland. The thymus tissue came from surgical resects taken out during corrective cardiac surgery. Usage of V and J gene segments appeared to be biased in both the thymic and the peripheral blood repertoires. The related research reported highly overlapping thymic TCR repertoires among unrelated individuals. The study characterized TCR alpha and beta repertoires from roughly eight infant thymus samples and a few related peripheral blood samples. Donor ages ranged from about 7 to 244 days, and the cohort comprised roughly 6 male and a couple of female infants. Thymocytes were mechanically released from the tissue and were stored as pellets of roughly 9-31 million cells at -70 degrees C. A QIAsymphony instrument was used to extract genomic DNA from frozen cell pellets. TCRB and TCRAD loci were amplified from a standardized quantity of quality-controlled genomic DNA using the immunoSEQ multiplex PCR assay. The amplicons spanned the V(D)J region and were long enough to cover the CDR3 and allow V and J genes to be identified. Amplicon sequencing was performed on an Illumina platform through the commercial immunoSEQ service. Corrections for primer bias and sequencing errors followed previously described methods, while TCRAD and TCRB definitions were based on the IMGT database. Analysis of the repertoires was done with immunoSEQ Analyzer 3.0 and VDJTools and included basic statistics, V/J segment usage, diversity estimates, rarefaction and pairwise overlap. Diversity was estimated with Chao1, ChaoE, Efron-Thisted, Shannon and inverse Simpson indices, and also on datasets down-sampled to the smallest sample. Repertoire overlap was determined by strict matching of CDR3 nucleotide sequence, V gene and J gene, and Jaccard-based multidimensional scaling clustering was applied. Thymus samples yielded on average roughly 840,000 unique TCRB clonotypes, compared with roughly 76,000 from blood samples.

Recombination joined TRBV7-8 with TRBJ2-1, and 11 junctional nucleotides match TRBD2. Sample: thymocytes. The sequence came from a girl under three years old with a congenital heart defect. Donor details come from another sample of the same person, matched by shared clones. The CDR3 protein sequence reads: CASSYHSGGAGPYEQFF. The nucleotides read TGTGCCAGCAGCTACCATAGCGGGGGGGCCGGACCTTATGAGCAGTTCTTC.